This note documents a single TCR beta chain sequence. Its antigen is currently not known. Base qualities are not provided; no much larger clone lies one nucleotide away. From cysteine to phenylalanine, the CDR3 is 12 amino acids long. Only the CDR3 region is kept as DNA, spanning 36 bases read in frame from base 1. V is shortened by 4 bases, J by 6 bases, and the region joining them spans 7 bases. The germline V gene supplies CDR1 KGHDR and CDR2 SFDVKD. Data came from an Illumina NovaSeq 6000. TCRalpha and TCRbeta cDNA libraries were built by 5'RACE with constant-segment primers, adding sample barcodes and unique molecular identifiers. RNA was extracted from every sample with Trizol reagent. Library amplification was performed in two PCR steps, and a second sample barcode and Illumina TruSeq adapters were introduced in the second step. The libraries were sequenced on an Illumina NovaSeq using 2 x 150 bp paired-end reads. The study's own analysis went as follows. Demultiplexing of reads and collapsing into UMI-guided consensus sequences were performed with migec v1.2.7. Using mixcr v2.1.11, the UMI consensuses were aligned to TRA and TRB V and J templates and assembled into clonotypes. A clonotype was counted as expanded or contracted only if both edgeR and NoisET called the change significant, with noise models trained on biological replicates. For edgeR calls, the thresholds were a false discovery rate-adjusted p below 0.01 and a log2 fold-change of 1. PCA with hierarchical clustering of max-normalized trajectories of the 1000 most abundant clonotypes was used as exploratory dynamics analysis. The CD4 or CD8 phenotype of responding clones was assigned using the separately sequenced CD4+ and CD8+ repertoires. The raw public data were reprocessed by TCRdb itself: fastp quality trimming at Q25, MiXCR clonotype calling, in-frame beta chains only. Duplicate CDR3 protein sequences are folded into a single record with the most common DNA and genes. TCRdb's processing, not the study's, gives the V and J calls here. In this sample the table shows about 360,000 distinct CDR3 sequences, approximately 15% of which occur a single time. Of the sample, about 22% is held by the ten largest clones.

The data are from a study of T-cell memory formation after mild COVID-19 (dated by TCRdb to the early 2020s). Describing the broader study: TCR sequence clusters from the two donors were found to be largely donor specific. In a couple of donors, T-cell clones that expanded and contracted after mild COVID-19 were followed by sequencing TCRalpha and TCRbeta repertoires longitudinally. The cohort comprised two young, previously healthy adult volunteers, one female and one male.

Ficoll-Paque density gradient centrifugation was used to isolate PBMCs. Broader findings and caveats from the paper: Whether the second-wave clones peaking on day 37 were SARS-CoV-2 specific was not confirmed. Contracting CD4+ clones were found mainly in CM and EM memory subsets, while CD8+ clones were enriched in EMRA. Balanced CD4/CD8 phenotypes were observed for clones contracting from day 15 to 85, whereas a bias towards CD4+ was observed for a second wave of clones expanding from day 15 to 37. Some responding clones were detected in pre-infection memory, suggesting pre-existing cross-reactive memory T cells joined the SARS-CoV-2 response. Only two mild cases were covered by the study, and larger cohorts that include severe cases with pre-infection samples were considered necessary.

The chain is assembled from TRBV24-1 and TRBJ2-3; the D gene is unclear. The sequenced sample was PBMCs or a T cell subset sorted from them (not recorded which). This clonotype originated in a man aged 18 to 30 who had mild COVID-19 (a few samples of this study predate the infection). The sample titles of this study are shuffled in the database, so cell type and time point are left out; the donor was told from shared clones. The CDR3 loop reads CATSDLRDTQYF. The nucleotide sequence is given as TGTGCCACCAGTGACTTGAGGGATACGCAGTATTTT.